One and the same sample provided the 5 T cell receptor beta chains below, sequenced in a study of Graves' ophthalmopathy and Graves' hyperthyroidism. Scientists amplified the TCR beta CDR3 regions from RNA transcripts. Amplification began with first-round RT-PCR using HTBI primers, then second-round multiplex PCR was performed. TCRdb reprocessed the multiplex PCR reads with MiXCR, giving one entry per CDR3 protein. This table has 200,000 to 300,000 distinct CDR3 sequences, around 45% appearing once. The source material was peripheral blood. Receptors originate from an adult man with Graves' ophthalmopathy.

This chain joins TRBV7-9 and TRBJ1-2; no definite D call. The CDR3 extends over 15 amino acids. Deletions cut 1 base from V and 3 bases from J, with 12 bases between. Germline V gene lookup returns CDR1 SEHNR and CDR2 FQNEAQ (reference sequence). The CDR3 coding sequence is TGTGCCAGCAGCTTAGTCGGCCTAAGTTACTATGGCTACACCTTC. Residues: CASSLVGLSYYGYTF.

The chain combines TRBV7-3 with TRBJ1-6; the match to TRBD1 covers 10 bases. CDR1 and CDR2 from the germline V gene are SGHTA and FQGTGA. The CDR3 sequence is 15 residues long. J was trimmed by 11 bases and V by 4 bases; bases with no gene match: 8. This chain's CDR3 is CASSWRGQGLTPLHF. The CDR3 DNA sequence: TGTGCCAGCAGCTGGCGGGGACAGGGGCTAACACCCCTCCACTTT.

To note about this clonotype: One end of the junction fails to match germline, which may point to a read error. The chain couples TRBV7-7 to TRBJ2-2; 7 bases are shared with TRBD2. The CDR3 runs to 16 residues. The germline gives CDR1 SSHAT, CDR2 FNYEAQ (reference sequence). The CDR3 coding sequence is TGTGCTAGCAGCTTAGATCCGCTAGCGGTCACCGGGGAGCTGTTTTTT. It encodes CASSLDPLAVTGELFF.

V usage is TRBV25-1 and J usage is TRBJ2-7; possibly TRBD1 for D (5 bases). The ends were cut back, 2 bases at V and 7 bases at J, with 15 bases in the middle. Germline V gene sequence: CDR1 MGHDK, CDR2 SYGVNS. There are 14 residues in the CDR3. DNA for the CDR3: TGTGCCAGCAGTGAAAAAGGGGTAGGCAGGGAGCAGTACTTC. Translated, it gives CASSEKGVGREQYF.

The sample holds one count of this clonotype. The chain uses TRBV6-6 and TRBJ1-2; D ambiguous. Trimming cost V 8 bases and J 2 bases, with 12 bases left between them. Germline V gives CDR1 MNHNY, CDR2 SVGAGI (reference sequence). The CDR3 is made up of 13 amino acids. CDR3 sequence: CASFGEWNYGYTF. Written as DNA, the CDR3 is TGTGCCAGCTTTGGGGAGTGGAACTATGGCTACACCTTC.